This entry features one T cell receptor beta chain sequence. Its specific antigen is unknown. No qualities accompany the bases; no much larger clone lies one base away. The collaborating institutions used their own protocols to collect whole blood in K2EDTA tubes. For TCRbeta analysis, collaborators shipped samples as frozen whole blood, isolated PBMCs, or DNA extracted from either of those sample types. This sample was taken from a study of blood T cell repertoires in COVID-19 (dated by TCRdb to the early 2020s). Background on the whole study: Samples covering the acute and convalescent phases of COVID-19 were provided by collaborators in the United States, Italy and Spain. The prospective study material was composed of cDNA or gDNA derived from T cells, B-cell-depleted T cells, or PBMCs. Subjects who had been exposed to COVID-19, were actively infected with it, or had recovered from it provided the deeply sampled blood TCRbeta repertoires that made up the dataset. The repertoires were made available in a free public database intended to serve as a resource for research on the immune response to SARS-CoV-2. The samples were drawn from the first 160 participants of the ongoing ImmuneRACE study and from 1,254 subjects provided by 6 global collaborators. Sample metadata almost always included a de-identified subject ID, COVID-19 status, age in years and sex. Where HLA class I and class II types were available, the types were taken from metadata supplied by the sample provider, not from assay-based typing.

Overall results and qualifications from the work: Clinical and demographic metadata were provided uncurated, with the amount varying by source and participant.

TCRbeta CDR3 regions were amplified from genomic DNA by means of the immunoSEQ Assay, a bias-controlled multiplex PCR. Regarding the original processing steps: The number of nucleated cells in each sample was estimated from the amplification of reference gene primers within the assay. Sequence reads were collapsed and filtered to measure the absolute abundance of every unique TCRbeta CDR3 rearrangement. For each sample, productive Simpson clonality was calculated as the square root of Simpson's diversity index over productive rearrangements. The table comes from immuneACCESS by way of TCRdb, which keeps in-frame sequences with V and J called. Part of the clones is missing from these tables; in studies checked, under half for an unresolved V gene and the rest for unknown reasons. That table gives V, J and clone size, and the DNA gave D and trimming. The sample includes about 250,000 clones, with 75% to 90% observed a single time. The ten largest clones represent under 30% of the sample.

There are 13 amino acids in the CDR3, from cysteine to phenylalanine inclusive. Of the read, only the CDR3 DNA is kept; its 39 bases are in frame from base 1. CDR1 SGDLS and CDR2 YYNGEE were looked up in the germline V gene. V is shortened by 2 bases, J by 3 bases, and the region joining them spans 7 bases. The source of this sequence is a man aged 35 to 55 with acute or convalescent COVID-19. The sample was peripheral blood. The chain employs TRBV9 and TRBJ2-3; the D gene is perhaps TRBD1, on 5 matching bases. The base sequence is TGTGCCAGCAGCGTGCAGGGTACAGATACGCAGTATTTT. Protein translation: CASSVQGTDTQYF.